This TCR beta chain derives from a study of human T cells and chemical hapten exposure. Study outcomes and limitations: Expanded TCRs formed significantly more large CDR3 similarity clusters than controls.

This clonotype was recorded many times. What it binds is not known. Time point of the sample: patch test 1, 2 weeks after DPC sensitization. Indicated treatment: therapeutic diphenylcyclopropenone sensitization with weekly scalp DPC. Within the library, unique molecular identifiers were attached to each individual cDNA molecule. TCRdb passed the RACE reads through MiXCR, listing each CDR3 protein once. The repertoire holds around 380,000 distinct CDR3 sequences, with around 5% as singletons. The sequence was obtained from a woman aged 50 to 60 with alopecia areata. Some clones in this sample may be carry-over from other donors' samples. The specimen comprised whole blood, sampled in connection with sensitization to the hapten diphenylcyclopropenone (DPC).

As DNA, the CDR3 is TGTGCCAGCAGTGCCGGGACAGTCTACGAGCAGTACTTC. Residues: CASSAGTVYEQYF. The genes are TRBV25-1 and TRBJ2-7; 7 bases agree with TRBD1. The CDR3 extends over 13 amino acids. The germline gives CDR1 MGHDK, CDR2 SYGVNS. V was pared by 4 bases and J by 3 bases, with 3 bases of the junction left unmatched.